This T cell receptor (beta chain) is from a study of neurological immune-mediated disorders. The sample holds many counts of this clonotype. Its antigen remains unidentified. V was pared by 1 base and J by 7 bases, with 14 bases between. Germline lookup yields CDR1 MNHEY and CDR2 SMNVEV (reference sequence). The CDR3 consists of 14 residues. General study findings and limits: Falling below healthy controls, multiple sclerosis showed the least TCR clonal expansion, while HTLV-1-associated myelopathy showed the most.

The study built unsorted libraries from 2 million PBMCs kept at -80 C. TCRdb fed the 5' RACE reads into MiXCR, producing one record per CDR3 protein. The sample has 42,000 or so distinct CDR3 sequences; roughly 2.5% are singletons. The chain joins TRBV27 to TRBJ2-7, with D tentatively TRBD2 (5 bases). The clonotype originates from a man younger than 40 with multiple sclerosis. The sequenced sample was PBMCs. The CDR3 DNA reads TGTGCCAGCAGTTTATATTATCTAGCATGGGAGCAGTACTTC. Translation: CASSLYYLAWEQYF.